This T cell receptor beta chain originates from a study of cytomegalovirus exposure and HLA in healthy donors. Regarding this clone: What it binds is unknown.

Study-level findings and limits: Earlier analysis yielded a pattern in which most TCR beta V segments were productive about 87% or about 30% of the time. Most subjects' HLA-A and HLA-B alleles were reportedly predicted from TCR beta sequences.

PCR employed 60 Vbeta and 13 Jbeta primers. Repertoires were generated with immunoSEQ multiplex PCR, while TCRdb's copy carries only in-frame clones and drops some. The profile shows about 190,000 clones, around 81% of them singletons. V lost 5 bases to trimming and J lost 2 bases, with 9 bases between them. Germline V gives CDR1 SEHNR, CDR2 FQNEAQ (reference sequence). The CDR3 spans 13 residues. The specimen was PBMCs. This clonotype originated in a woman aged 30 to 39 in good health and CMV-seronegative. The chain carries TRBV7-9 and TRBJ1-1; D uncertain. CDR3 in DNA: TGTGCCAGCAGCCCGCAGGTAAACACTGAAGCTTTCTTT. It encodes CASSPQVNTEAFF.